The next 16 T cell receptor beta chains were all read from a single sample in a study of shared clonotypes between healthy human individuals (dated by TCRdb to about 2020). Preparation of the library involved the immunoSEQ multiplex PCR assay. TCRdb stores this immuneACCESS table with in-frame sequences only. Part of the clones is absent; in the studies checked, under half of the shortfall reflects unresolved V genes, and no reason is known for the rest. The sample has about 520,000 clones on record, approximately 94% of them singletons. Of the sample, 0.05% to 0.08% is held by the ten largest clones. The sequencing input was naive CD4+ T cells sorted from blood. According to the study, the label for this sample's cell subset or site signals: CD45RA+ positively selected. The receptors stem from a woman in her twenties or thirties in good health.

This rearrangement joins TRBV18 to TRBJ1-5; TRBD1 might be the D (5 bases). The V gene's germline CDR1 is KGHSH and CDR2 LQKENI. The V end was cut by 3 bases, the J end by 6 bases, with 12 bases between. The CDR3 length is 14 residues. The CDR3 is CASSPGPRSQPQHF. The CDR3 DNA sequence: TGTGCCAGCTCACCGGGGCCACGGAGTCAGCCCCAGCATTTT.

The rearrangement joins TRBV7-6 to TRBJ2-5; 10 bases fit TRBD1. This CDR3 is built from 14 residues. V was clipped by 6 bases and J by 3 bases; unmatched bases: 4. The germline CDR1 and CDR2 sequences are SGHVS and FNYEAQ. CDR3 bases: TGTGCCAGCAGACGGACAGGGGGGGAAGAGACCCAGTACTTC. As protein: CASRRTGGEETQYF.

The gene calls are TRBV11-2 and TRBJ2-3; D uncertain. Trimming pared 5 bases from V and 3 bases from J, leaving 18 bases between. The CDR3 extends over 16 amino acids. Germline V gene data show CDR1 as SGHAT and CDR2 as FQNNGV. CDR3 nucleotides: TGTGCCAGCAGCACAAGGCGCGGAAGTGGGACAGATACGCAGTATTTT. Translation: CASSTRRGSGTDTQYF.

This sequence joins TRBV19 and TRBJ2-2, with a tentative D call TRBD2 (6 bases). Trimming took 3 bases from V and 2 from J, leaving 16 bases between them. Germline V gene sequence: CDR1 LNHDA, CDR2 SQIVND (reference sequence). This CDR3 comprises 17 residues. Here the CDR3 reads CASSIRLVGGNTGELFF. The CDR3 DNA reads as TGTGCCAGTAGTATCAGACTAGTGGGGGGTAACACCGGGGAGCTGTTTTTT. Together with reference TRBV19 and TRBJ2-2, the CDR3 gives the full variable domain: DGGITQSPKYLFRKEGQNVTLSCEQNLNHDAMYWYRQDPGQGLRLIYYSQIVNDFQKGDIAEGYSVSREKKESFPLTVTSAQKNPTAFYLCASSIRLVGGNTGELFFGEGSRLTVL.

This chain joins TRBV5-1 and TRBJ2-7; D possibly corresponds to TRBD1 (7 bases). The CDR3 is 21 residues long. CDR1 and CDR2 from the germline V gene are SGHRS and YFSETQ. The V end was cut by 4 bases, the J end by 2 bases, with 34 bases between. CDR3: CASSNRQGGALPNSIPYEQYF. The DNA of the CDR3 is TGCGCCAGCAGCAACAGACAGGGCGGGGCCCTCCCCAACAGTATCCCCTACGAGCAGTACTTC.

This rearrangement joins TRBV7-9 to TRBJ2-1, with D perhaps TRBD2 (6 bases). The CDR3 loop spans 13 amino acids. Per the germline V gene, CDR1 is SEHNR and CDR2 is FQNEAQ (reference sequence). Deletions cut 5 bases from V and 11 bases from J, with 16 bases between. The CDR3 here is CASSPSSALKQFF. DNA of the CDR3: TGTGCCAGCAGCCCGTCTAGCGCCCTTAAGCAGTTCTTC. The whole variable domain, filled in from reference TRBV7-9 and TRBJ2-1, reads DTGVSQNPRHKITKRGQNVTFRCDPISEHNRLYWYRQTLGQGPEFLTYFQNEAQLEKSRLLSDRFSAERPKGSFSTLEIQRTEQGDSAMYLCASSPSSALKQFFGPGTRLTVL.

This chain uses TRBV28 with TRBJ2-1; tentative D call: TRBD2 (5 bases). The CDR3 is 16 amino acids. V was cut by 5 bases and J by 4 bases, with 18 bases left in between. CDR1 is MDHEN and CDR2 is SYDVKM in the germline V gene. In DNA form, the CDR3 reads TGTGCCAGCAGTAATGTACTAGGAGAGCTTTACAATGAGCAGTTCTTC. Encoded protein: CASSNVLGELYNEQFF.

V and J are TRBV21-1 and TRBJ2-5; no check of the table's D call, TRBD2, against the DNA was made. TRBV21-1 is given as a pseudogene. The CDR3 loop spans 18 amino acids. Here the CDR3 reads CASSKSRRGRAPQETQYF. CDR3 DNA sequence: TGTGCCAGCAGCAAAAGTCGCCGCGGGAGGGCCCCTCAAGAGACCCAGTACTTC.

The rearrangement links TRBV6-6 to TRBJ2-1; 10 nucleotides align to TRBD2. In germline, CDR1 is MNHNY, CDR2 SVGAGI (reference sequence). J lost 9 bases, V lost 2 bases, and 7 bases had no gene match. This CDR3 region has 15 residues. CDR3 nucleotide sequence: TGTGCCAGCAGTTACGAGCTAGCGGGAGACGGTGAGCAGTTCTTC. Residues: CASSYELAGDGEQFF.

This chain links TRBV18 with TRBJ2-1; 11 bases map to TRBD1. The V gene end was trimmed by 2 bases and the J gene end by 1 base; junction bases not matched to a gene: 10. CDR1 and CDR2 (germline): KGHSH, LQKENI. The CDR3 totals 19 residues. The CDR3 sequence: CASSPSGTGGPRSYNEQFF. The CDR3 coding sequence is TGTGCCAGCTCACCATCCGGGACAGGGGGACCCAGGTCCTACAATGAGCAGTTCTTC. Variable domain in full (rest from reference TRBV18 and TRBJ2-1): NAGVMQNPRHLVRRRGQEARLRCSPMKGHSHVYWYRQLPEEGLKFMVYLQKENIIDESGMPKERFSAEFPKEGPSILRIQQVVRGDSAAYFCASSPSGTGGPRSYNEQFFGPGTRLTVL.

The chain recombines TRBV2 with TRBJ2-2; 8 bases map to TRBD2. V lost 6 bases, J lost 5 bases, and 8 bases stayed unmatched. CDR3 length: 15 residues. The germline V gene encodes CDR1 SNHLY and CDR2 FYNNEI. CDR3 sequence reads: CASRAGTGGTGELFF. The CDR3, as DNA: TGTGCCAGCAGGGCCGGGACGGGAGGGACCGGGGAGCTGTTTTTT.

The count of this clone is one. V and J are TRBV6-5 and TRBJ1-2; D gene unclear. The germline V and J ends were trimmed by 5 bases and 4 bases, with 17 bases remaining between them. CDR1 is MNHEY, CDR2 SVGAGI, per germline. CDR3 length: 15 amino acids. CDR3 amino acids: CASSPSDSDSYGYTF. Written as DNA, the CDR3 is TGTGCCAGCAGTCCCTCGGATTCCGATAGCTATGGCTACACCTTC.

This clone was recorded once. The chain joins TRBV10-3 to TRBJ1-6; D is unclear. CDR1 ENHRY and CDR2 SYGVKD come from the germline V gene. This CDR3 has 14 residues. V was cut by 11 bases and J by 7 bases, with 18 bases left in between. The CDR3 DNA sequence: TGTGCCGCCACACCCTCGCCAGGAAATTCACCCCTCCACTTT. Translated: CAATPSPGNSPLHF.

This clone was found once. For the CDR3, the DNA is TGTGCCAGCAGCTCAACAGCAATTCTCTCCACAGAGCAGTACTTC. As protein: CASSSTAILSTEQYF. The chain links TRBV11-2 to TRBJ2-7; D uncertain. This CDR3 has 15 amino acids. The V gene's germline CDR1 is SGHAT and CDR2 FQNNGV. V was cut by 4 bases and J by 7 bases, with 20 bases left in between.

The V call is TRBV2, the J call TRBJ1-2; 10 bases map to TRBD1. The CDR3 contains 12 residues. Looked up from germline, CDR1 is SNHLY and CDR2 is FYNNEI. The CDR3 nucleotides are TGTGCATCGGCGGGGACAGGGGCTGGCTACACCTTC. Translating it yields CASAGTGAGYTF.

This sequence joins TRBV28 and TRBJ2-7; 11 nucleotides match TRBD2. Germline trimming cut 6 bases from V and 0 bases from J; bases unmatched to any gene: 4. CDR3 length equals 15 residues. CDR1 and CDR2 (germline): MDHEN, SYDVKM. CDR3 DNA sequence: TGTGCCAGCAGGGAAACTAGCGGGAGCTCCTACGAGCAGTACTTC. Translation: CASRETSGSSYEQYF.